Below, 16 T cell receptor beta chains from the same sample are listed, as sequenced in a study of T cell responses to AZD1222 COVID-19 vaccine. The table came from immunoSEQ multiplex PCR; TCRdb's copy has only in-frame clones and leaves some out. The table lists about 200,000 clones, approximately 94% of them singletons. Source: peripheral blood, taken 28 days after the second dose of the MenACWY control vaccine. These receptors were collected from an adult who received the MenACWY meningococcal vaccine as a control.

This sequence joins TRBV7-9 and TRBJ1-2; 7 bases line up with TRBD1. Trimming at V came to 4 bases and at J to 8 bases, leaving 7 bases not matched to a gene. CDR1 and CDR2 from the germline V gene are SEHNR and FQNEAQ (reference sequence). The CDR3 sequence is 13 residues long. The CDR3 loop reads CASSSSTGQGYTF. The CDR3 DNA sequence: TGTGCCAGCAGCTCCTCGACAGGGCAAGGCTACACCTTC.

This clone was detected once. The V and J genes are TRBV27 and TRBJ1-2; no clear D gene. Germline-derived CDR1 and CDR2 are MNHEY and SMNVEV (reference sequence). V lost 6 bases to trimming and J lost 1 base, with 27 bases between them. This CDR3 is built from 19 residues. The CDR3 DNA reads as TGTGCCAGCAGGCCTTTTGGGGTCGCTATCCCACTCGTTAACTATGGCTACACCTTC. It is translated as CASRPFGVAIPLVNYGYTF.

The genes are TRBV5-1 and TRBJ1-2, with D perhaps TRBD1 (5 bases). The CDR3 loop spans 15 amino acids. V lost 3 bases and J 8 bases, leaving 20 bases between the germline ends. In germline, CDR1 is SGHRS, CDR2 YFSETQ. For the CDR3, the DNA is TGCGCCAGCAGCTCGGGGGTGGGTCCCTCATGGGGCTACACCTTC. Translating gives CASSSGVGPSWGYTF.

This clone was seen more than once but under ten times. The chain couples TRBV19 to TRBJ2-2; D gene unclear. Germline assignment: CDR1 LNHDA and CDR2 SQIVND (reference sequence). Trimming pared 3 bases from V and 1 base from J, leaving 6 bases between. This CDR3 comprises 14 residues. The CDR3 loop is CASSISLNTGELFF. CDR3 nucleotides: TGTGCCAGTAGTATTAGTCTGAACACCGGGGAGCTGTTTTTT.

The chain joins TRBV2 to TRBJ1-3; possibly TRBD1 for D (5 bases). CDR3 length: 14 residues. The germline V gene has CDR1 SNHLY and CDR2 FYNNEI. The germline V and J ends were trimmed by 8 bases and 0 bases, with 11 bases remaining between them. The CDR3 nucleotides are TGTGCCAGCCATCAGGGATTCTCTGGAAACACCATATATTTT. It yields the protein CASHQGFSGNTIYF.

This chain connects TRBV10-1 to TRBJ2-7; 7 nucleotides agree with TRBD1. CDR1 is WNHNN, CDR2 SYGVQD, per germline (reference sequence). CDR3 length: 13 amino acids. V shed 3 bases and J 4 bases; nucleotides not matched to a gene: 3. CDR3 in DNA: TGCGCCAGCAGTGAAAGGGGGCCATACGAGCAGTACTTC. Protein sequence: CASSERGPYEQYF.

The rearrangement joins TRBV5-1 to TRBJ2-1; 13 bases map to TRBD2. Trimming took 5 bases from V and 4 from J; bases not matched to a gene: 9. This CDR3 is built from 17 residues. Germline lookup yields CDR1 SGHRS and CDR2 YFSETQ. CDR3: CASSTGTSGTSYNEQFF. The CDR3 nucleotides are TGCGCCAGCAGTACCGGGACTAGCGGGACTTCATACAATGAGCAGTTCTTC.

The chain employs TRBV24-1 and TRBJ2-3; 9 nucleotides agree with TRBD1. CDR1 is KGHDR and CDR2 is SFDVKD in the germline V gene. The CDR3 contains 14 residues. V gave up 5 bases and J gave up 3 bases; unmatched junction bases: 2. As DNA, the CDR3 is TGTGCCACCAGTGGGGACAGGGTAACAGATACGCAGTATTTT. Encoded protein: CATSGDRVTDTQYF.

V and J are TRBV7-2 and TRBJ1-1; D gene uncertain. Trimming removed 0 bases at V and 4 bases at J, with 9 bases between. The CDR3 has 14 amino acids. Germline CDR1 reads SGHTA; CDR2 reads FQGNSA. CDR3 residues: CASSLAMVGTEAFF. The CDR3 nucleotides are TGTGCCAGCAGCTTAGCTATGGTGGGCACTGAAGCTTTCTTT.

This clone was detected once. The V and J genes are TRBV19 and TRBJ1-5; possible D gene TRBD1, 5 bases. This CDR3 spans 15 amino acids. V dropped 7 bases and J dropped 2 bases, with 15 bases sitting between them. Germline CDR1 reads LNHDA; CDR2 reads SQIVND (reference sequence). The CDR3 sequence is CASNPGPRGNQPQHF. CDR3 nucleotide sequence: TGTGCCAGTAACCCGGGACCCAGGGGCAATCAGCCCCAGCATTTT.

V and J are TRBV5-1 and TRBJ2-1, with TRBD2 matching 13 bases. The CDR3 is made up of 17 amino acids. V shed 0 bases and J 6 bases; nucleotides not matched to a gene: 6. The germline CDR1 and CDR2 sequences are SGHRS and YFSETQ. CDR3 amino acids: CASSLEGLAGFSNEQFF. For the CDR3, the DNA is TGCGCCAGCAGCTTGGAGGGACTAGCGGGGTTCAGCAATGAGCAGTTCTTC.

This sequence joins TRBV7-2 and TRBJ2-5; D not resolved. The V gene lost 3 bases and the J gene lost 4 bases, with 9 bases spanning the gap. Germline V gene data show CDR1 as SGHTA and CDR2 as FQGNSA. The CDR3 consists of 13 residues. The CDR3 loop reads CASSFGRLETQYF. CDR3 coding DNA: TGTGCCAGCAGCTTCGGACGGTTAGAGACCCAGTACTTC.

The CDR3 reads CAWSEGNSNQPQHF. The CDR3, as DNA: TGTGCCTGGAGTGAAGGGAATAGCAATCAGCCCCAGCATTTT. The rearrangement joins TRBV30 to TRBJ1-5; D not resolved. Germline loops: CDR1 GTSNPN, CDR2 SVGIG (reference sequence). This CDR3 has 14 residues. V shed 1 base and J shed 0 bases, with 7 bases lying between them.

V is TRBV4-3 and J is TRBJ1-3; D is unresolved. The germline V and J ends were trimmed by 1 base and 2 bases, with 9 bases remaining between them. CDR3 length: 15 amino acids. Germline V gene data show CDR1 as LGHNA and CDR2 as YSLEER. The CDR3 DNA is TGCGCCAGCAGCCAAGTCTCCGGCACTGGAAACACCATATATTTT. This translates into CASSQVSGTGNTIYF.

The chain joins TRBV30 to TRBJ1-2, with a possible D match to TRBD1 (6 bases). V lost 0 bases to trimming and J lost 3 bases, with 14 bases between them. Germline V gene sequence: CDR1 GTSNPN, CDR2 SVGIG (reference sequence). CDR3 length: 15 residues. DNA for the CDR3: TGTGCCTGGAGTGTACAGGGTCGGGTGGACTATGGCTACACCTTC. It specifies CAWSVQGRVDYGYTF.

This chain joins TRBV9 and TRBJ2-6; tentatively, D is TRBD1 or TRBD2 (5 bases each). Trimming removed 2 bases from V and 2 bases from J, with 20 bases in between. This CDR3 has 19 amino acids. Looked up from germline, CDR1 is SGDLS and CDR2 is YYNGEE. The CDR3 DNA reads TGTGCCAGCAGCGTTACGATGGGGGAACTTGGAACTGGGGCCAACGTCCTGACTTTC. Translation: CASSVTMGELGTGANVLTF.